A selection of T cell receptor beta chains follows, all from one sample in a study of sequential checkpoint blockade in melanoma. Some clones are missing from TCRdb's copy, which holds only in-frame ones; the method was immunoSEQ multiplex PCR. In the table there are roughly 1,800 clones, around a fifth of which are singletons. Material: tumor tissue (inferred from file names), obtained from a patient given nivolumab and ipilimumab in sequence. Source of these receptors: a human donor with melanoma. Each CDR3 is given with its conserved first and last residue. Each record gives: clone size, V gene, D gene, J gene, CDR3 protein, CDR3 DNA. The D gene is left open where the match is weak. Clone sizes are given selectively: once, few, many, or a class where the clone is expanded.

clone size: large
V gene: TRBV11-3
D gene: TRBD2
J gene: TRBJ2-3
CDR3 protein: CASSPSGTSSDTQYF
CDR3 DNA: TGTGCCAGCAGCCCCAGCGGGACGTCCTCCGATACGCAGTATTTT

clone size: few
V gene: TRBV9
D gene: TRBD2
J gene: TRBJ2-2
CDR3 protein: CASSEPLADNTGELFF
CDR3 DNA: TGTGCCAGCAGTGAGCCTCTAGCGGATAACACCGGGGAGCTGTTTTTT

clone size: many
V gene: TRBV11-3
D gene: TRBD1
J gene: TRBJ1-2
CDR3 protein: CASSSPYDRGHGYTF
CDR3 DNA: TGTGCCAGCAGCTCACCTTACGACAGGGGGCATGGCTACACCTTC

clone size: medium-sized
V gene: TRBV11-3
D gene: NA
J gene: TRBJ2-7
CDR3 protein: CASSPERGAGYEQYF
CDR3 DNA: TGTGCCAGCAGCCCCGAACGTGGGGCTGGGTACGAGCAGTACTTC

clone size: hyperexpanded
V gene: TRBV11-3
D gene: NA
J gene: TRBJ2-2
CDR3 protein: CASSKTQNTGELFF
CDR3 DNA: TGTGCCAGCAGCAAGACCCAGAACACCGGGGAGCTGTTTTTT

clone size: NA
V gene: TRBV5-1
D gene: NA
J gene: TRBJ1-4
CDR3 protein: CASSLGGGEEKLFF
CDR3 DNA: TGCGCCAGCAGCCTGGGAGGAGGGGAAGAAAAACTGTTTTTT

clone size: NA
V gene: TRBV5-1
D gene: NA
J gene: TRBJ1-2
CDR3 protein: CASSLGLPGTIDGYTF
CDR3 DNA: TGCGCCAGCAGCTTGGGTCTGCCAGGGACTATCGATGGCTACACCTTC

clone size: many
V gene: TRBV11-3
D gene: TRBD1
J gene: TRBJ1-4
CDR3 protein: CASSLNYRGFATNEKLFF
CDR3 DNA: TGTGCCAGCAGCTTAAACTACAGGGGGTTTGCAACTAATGAAAAACTGTTTTTT

clone size: NA
V gene: TRBV19
D gene: NA
J gene: TRBJ2-2
CDR3 protein: CASTTGRTGELFF
CDR3 DNA: TGTGCCAGTACGACAGGGAGGACCGGGGAGCTGTTTTTT

clone size: NA
V gene: TRBV29-1
D gene: TRBD2
J gene: TRBJ2-7
CDR3 protein: CSVHSGGRYEQYF
CDR3 DNA: TGCAGCGTTCATAGCGGGGGACGATACGAGCAGTACTTC

clone size: few
V gene: TRBV6-8
D gene: TRBD2
J gene: TRBJ2-7
CDR3 protein: CASSWTSGGALDF
CDR3 DNA: TGTGCCAGCAGTTGGACTAGCGGGGGAGCTCTGGACTTC

clone size: medium-sized
V gene: TRBV9
D gene: NA
J gene: TRBJ2-7
CDR3 protein: CASESPDYEQYF
CDR3 DNA: TGTGCCAGCGAATCTCCTGACTACGAGCAGTACTTC

clone size: NA
V gene: TRBV12-5
D gene: NA
J gene: TRBJ2-3
CDR3 protein: CASTNTDTQYF
CDR3 DNA: TGTGCCAGTACCAACACAGATACGCAGTATTTT

clone size: few
V gene: TRBV28
D gene: NA
J gene: TRBJ1-5
CDR3 protein: CASSLAGSSLPQHF
CDR3 DNA: TGTGCCAGCAGTTTAGCGGGTAGTAGCCTGCCCCAGCATTTT

clone size: many
V gene: TRBV11-3
D gene: NA
J gene: TRBJ2-5
CDR3 protein: CASSPPEGGGVQETQYF
CDR3 DNA: TGTGCCAGCAGCCCACCCGAGGGAGGGGGCGTTCAAGAGACCCAGTACTTC

clone size: few
V gene: TRBV6-8
D gene: TRBD1
J gene: TRBJ1-5
CDR3 protein: CATNDRGGGNQPQHF
CDR3 DNA: TGTGCCACGAATGACAGGGGCGGAGGCAATCAGCCCCAGCATTTT

clone size: NA
V gene: TRBV6-8
D gene: TRBD2
J gene: TRBJ2-5
CDR3 protein: CASSYVGLAAARWTQYF
CDR3 DNA: TGTGCCAGCAGTTACGTCGGACTAGCGGCGGCTCGGTGGACCCAGTACTTC

clone size: few
V gene: TRBV6-8
D gene: NA
J gene: TRBJ1-6
CDR3 protein: CASSDGGWDSPLHF
CDR3 DNA: TGTGCCAGCAGTGACGGGGGGTGGGATTCACCCCTCCACTTT

clone size: few
V gene: TRBV30
D gene: NA
J gene: TRBJ1-1
CDR3 protein: CAWSQGGNTEAFF
CDR3 DNA: TGTGCCTGGAGCCAGGGAGGGAACACTGAAGCTTTCTTT

clone size: few
V gene: TRBV30
D gene: NA
J gene: TRBJ1-2
CDR3 protein: CALGERIYGYTF
CDR3 DNA: TGTGCCCTAGGGGAACGGATCTATGGCTACACCTTC

clone size: medium-sized
V gene: TRBV11-3
D gene: TRBD1
J gene: TRBJ2-1
CDR3 protein: CASRLQGADNEQFF
CDR3 DNA: TGTGCCAGCAGACTACAGGGGGCAGATAATGAGCAGTTCTTC

clone size: NA
V gene: TRBV19
D gene: NA
J gene: TRBJ2-1
CDR3 protein: CASSRGTSYNEQFF
CDR3 DNA: TGTGCCAGTAGCCGGGGCACCTCCTACAATGAGCAGTTCTTC

clone size: NA
V gene: TRBV28
D gene: NA
J gene: TRBJ2-7
CDR3 protein: CASSSVRLPYEQYF
CDR3 DNA: TGTGCCAGCAGTTCGGTGCGGCTCCCCTACGAGCAGTACTTC

clone size: medium-sized
V gene: TRBV11-3
D gene: TRBD2
J gene: TRBJ2-5
CDR3 protein: CASSPTYGTSGGKTQYF
CDR3 DNA: TGTGCCAGCAGCCCCACTTACGGGACTAGCGGCGGAAAGACCCAGTACTTC

clone size: medium-sized
V gene: TRBV6-8
D gene: TRBD1
J gene: TRBJ1-2
CDR3 protein: CASSYSDRSNYGYTF
CDR3 DNA: TGTGCCAGCAGTTACTCGGACAGGAGTAACTATGGCTACACCTTC

clone size: medium-sized
V gene: TRBV6-8
D gene: TRBD1
J gene: TRBJ1-1
CDR3 protein: CASIGGIQGVTEAFF
CDR3 DNA: TGTGCCAGCATTGGAGGCATTCAGGGGGTCACTGAAGCTTTCTTT

clone size: NA
V gene: TRBV5-1
D gene: TRBD1
J gene: TRBJ2-7
CDR3 protein: CASSLDRGNFYEQYF
CDR3 DNA: TGCGCCAGCAGCTTGGACAGGGGGAATTTCTACGAGCAGTACTTC

clone size: NA
V gene: TRBV6-8
D gene: NA
J gene: TRBJ1-6
CDR3 protein: CASKFGGYNSPLHF
CDR3 DNA: TGTGCCAGCAAGTTCGGGGGGTATAATTCACCCCTCCACTTT

clone size: NA
V gene: TRBV29-1
D gene: NA
J gene: TRBJ2-3
CDR3 protein: CSVEEGLDTQYF
CDR3 DNA: TGCAGCGTTGAAGAGGGACTAGATACGCAGTATTTT

clone size: NA
V gene: TRBV6-8
D gene: NA
J gene: TRBJ2-3
CDR3 protein: CASSYSSESTDTQYF
CDR3 DNA: TGTGCCAGCAGTTACTCATCGGAGAGCACAGATACGCAGTATTTT

clone size: few
V gene: TRBV6-8
D gene: NA
J gene: TRBJ1-2
CDR3 protein: CASRVRGGYGYTF
CDR3 DNA: TGTGCCAGCAGGGTTAGGGGGGGCTATGGCTACACCTTC

clone size: few
V gene: TRBV11-3
D gene: NA
J gene: TRBJ2-5
CDR3 protein: CASSLFWGPPGETQYF
CDR3 DNA: TGTGCCAGCAGCTTATTTTGGGGTCCCCCAGGAGAGACCCAGTACTTC

clone size: NA
V gene: TRBV6-8
D gene: TRBD2
J gene: TRBJ2-7
CDR3 protein: CASSVAGGPNEQYF
CDR3 DNA: TGTGCCAGCAGCGTAGCGGGAGGGCCTAACGAGCAGTACTTC

clone size: NA
V gene: TRBV25-1
D gene: NA
J gene: TRBJ2-2
CDR3 protein: CASSAGGPNTGELFF
CDR3 DNA: TGTGCCAGCAGTGCGGGGGGCCCGAACACCGGGGAGCTGTTTTTT